These 20 T cell receptor beta chains were all obtained from the same sample, sequenced in a study of T cell repertoires in cytomegalovirus infection. TCRdb fed the reads into MiXCR, producing one record per CDR3 protein. The sample carries about 330,000 distinct CDR3 sequences, about 34% recorded once. Antigens of these TCRs are unknown. This sample comprised cultured PBMCs, obtained from culture after CMV antigen stimulation. Receptors originate from a human donor in good health (CMV status not recorded). Some clones in this sample may be carry-over from other donors' samples.

V gene TRBV10-3 combines with J gene TRBJ2-4; no reliable D call. Germline CDR1 reads ENHRY; CDR2 reads SYGVKD. The V gene lost 10 bases and the J gene lost 5 bases, with 15 bases spanning the gap. The length of the CDR3 is 13 residues. The CDR3 loop reads CASKGRNENIQYF. The DNA of the CDR3 is TGTGCCAGCAAAGGGCGGAACGAAAACATTCAGTACTTC.

This clonotype was recorded a few times. CDR3: CASRPTGLSYNEQFF. The CDR3 region has the DNA TGTGCCAGCAGGCCTACAGGTTTGTCCTACAATGAGCAGTTCTTC. The chain recombines TRBV25-1 with TRBJ2-1, with D perhaps matching TRBD1 (5 bases). V was shortened by 6 bases and J by 1 base, with 13 bases between the two germline ends. CDR1 and CDR2 (germline): MGHDK, SYGVNS. There are 15 residues in the CDR3. The whole variable domain, remainder taken from reference TRBV25-1 and TRBJ2-1, is EADIYQTPRYLVIGTGKKITLECSQTMGHDKMYWYQQDPGMELHLIHYSYGVNSTEKGDLSSESTVSRIRTEHFPLTLESARPSHTSQYLCASRPTGLSYNEQFFGPGTRLTVL.

The rearrangement uses TRBV29-1 and TRBJ2-1; 15 bases line up with TRBD2. CDR3 length: 16 residues. Trimming cost V 4 bases and J 7 bases; bases outside gene matches: 8. CDR1 and CDR2 from the germline V gene are SQVTM and ANQGSEA. The CDR3 here is CSVVPGLAGGKNEQFF. The CDR3, as DNA: TGCAGCGTTGTCCCGGGACTAGCGGGAGGAAAGAATGAGCAGTTCTTC.

This clonotype was observed a few times. This sequence joins TRBV6-2 or TRBV6-3 and TRBJ1-6, with unresolved D. Trimming removed 2 bases at V and 4 bases at J, with 6 bases between. The CDR3 spans 14 residues. Germline lookup yields CDR1 MNHEY and CDR2 SVGEGT. CDR3 amino acids: CASSYGVYNSPLHF. The CDR3 coding sequence is TGTGCCAGCAGTTACGGGGTTTATAATTCACCCCTCCACTTT.

This clonotype was detected a few times. Its ends do not fully match the called genes, so a read error is possible. The J gene is TRBJ2-1, the V gene TRBV5-3; 8 bases align to TRBD2. Being an ORF, TRBV5-3 has a function that is uncertain. The CDR3 totals 18 residues. The CDR3 here is CASSSGRSGSTRRYEQFF. CDR3 nucleotide sequence: TGTGCCAGCAGCTCCGGTAGGAGCGGGAGTACCAGGAGATATGAGCAGTTCTTC.

The chain employs TRBV24-1 and TRBJ1-5; unclear D gene. CDR1 and CDR2 from the germline V gene are KGHDR and SFDVKD. Trimming left V 3 bases short and J 6 bases short, with 11 bases between. The CDR3 length is 14 residues. CDR3: CATSDLRAGQPQHF. CDR3 DNA: TGTGCCACCAGTGATCTGCGGGCGGGTCAGCCCCAGCATTTT.

The chain couples TRBV15 to TRBJ2-7, with D uncertain. Germline assignment: CDR1 LNHNV and CDR2 YYDKDF (reference sequence). The CDR3 contains 12 residues. V shed 8 bases and J shed 3 bases, with 11 bases lying between them. CDR3 DNA: TGTGCCACCCGTCCGGCCTTCTACGAGCAGTACTTC. As protein: CATRPAFYEQYF.

This clonotype was detected only a few times. This rearrangement joins TRBV19 to TRBJ2-7; TRBD1 agrees at 8 bases. With 5 bases clipped from V and 4 bases from J, the junction kept 7 bases outside the gene matches. This CDR3 spans 14 amino acids. Looked up from germline, CDR1 is LNHDA and CDR2 is SQIVND (reference sequence). CDR3 nucleotide sequence: TGTGCCAGTAGTGTCGGACAGGGAAGGTACGAGCAGTACTTC. It encodes CASSVGQGRYEQYF.

This chain joins TRBV30 and TRBJ1-5, with D unclear. The V and J ends lost 1 base and 10 bases respectively, with 11 bases between them. Per the germline V gene, CDR1 is GTSNPN and CDR2 is SVGIG (reference sequence). The CDR3 loop spans 12 amino acids. For the CDR3, the DNA is TGTGCCTGGAGTGGCCAGATGGGCCCCCAGCATTTT. Its protein product is CAWSGQMGPQHF. Complete variable domain (other parts from reference TRBV30 and TRBJ1-5): SQTIHQWPATLVQPVGSPLSLECTVEGTSNPNLYWYRQAAGRGLQLLFYSVGIGQISSEVPQNLSASRPQDRQFILSSKKLLLSDSGFYLCAWSGQMGPQHFGDGTRLSIL.

This clonotype was counted between two and nine times. This chain joins TRBV28 and TRBJ2-7, with no clear D. There are 11 residues in the CDR3. Per the germline V gene, CDR1 is MDHEN and CDR2 is SYDVKM. Deletions cut 7 bases from V and 3 bases from J, with 7 bases between. CDR3 sequence: CASTQGYEQYF. The DNA of the CDR3 is TGTGCCAGCACCCAAGGCTACGAGCAGTACTTC.

The V call is TRBV28, the J call TRBJ1-2, with D maybe TRBD1 (6 bases). The CDR3 is 14 residues long. Trimming cost V 1 base and J 6 bases, with 12 bases left between them. Per germline, CDR1 MDHEN and CDR2 SYDVKM. The CDR3 loop reads CASSLLSGVDGYTF. For the CDR3, the DNA is TGTGCCAGCAGTTTATTATCAGGGGTTGATGGCTACACCTTC.

Of note for this clonotype: This clone may be a read error of a much larger clone one base away. The genes are TRBV7-6 and TRBJ2-6, with D perhaps TRBD1 (6 bases). This CDR3 is 19 amino acids long. V dropped 5 bases and J dropped 0 bases, with 20 bases sitting between them. Germline V gene sequence: CDR1 SGHVS, CDR2 FNYEAQ. The CDR3 sequence: CASSGIVRGKFSGANVLTF. The CDR3 DNA is TGTGCCAGCAGCGGGATTGTCAGGGGAAAGTTCTCTGGGGCCAACGTCCTGACTTTC.

Only one count was recorded for this clonotype. The rearrangement uses TRBV4-1 and TRBJ2-7; possible D gene TRBD2, 5 bases. Trimming shortened V by 1 base and J by 5 bases, and 15 bases separated the two germline ends. There are 15 residues in the CDR3. Germline lookup yields CDR1 MGHRA and CDR2 YSYEKL. The CDR3 coding sequence is TGCGCCAGCAGCCAAGTTACTTCGTCGGGGAACGAGCAGTACTTC. The encoded protein is CASSQVTSSGNEQYF.

This clonotype occurred a few times. The gene calls are TRBV6-6 and TRBJ1-2; 7 bases agree with TRBD1. Germline values: CDR1 MNHNY, CDR2 SVGAGI (reference sequence). CDR3 length: 15 amino acids. The junction had 8 bases not matched to a gene; V was cut back by 4 bases and J by 3 bases. This CDR3 is CASSSQAQGDYGYTF. The CDR3 DNA is TGTGCCAGCAGTTCGCAAGCCCAGGGGGACTATGGCTACACCTTC.

The chain recombines TRBV28 with TRBJ2-7; 7 bases match TRBD2. The J segment lost 2 bases and the V segment lost 6 bases, leaving 13 bases of the junction unmatched. This CDR3 spans 16 amino acids. The germline V gene has CDR1 MDHEN and CDR2 SYDVKM. The CDR3 loop reads CASSSIFGTKPYEQYF. The CDR3 DNA is TGTGCCAGCAGCTCAATCTTCGGGACTAAACCCTACGAGCAGTACTTC.

The chain recombines TRBV7-2 with TRBJ2-1; 8 nucleotides line up with TRBD2. The CDR3 is made up of 16 amino acids. Germline CDR1 is SGHTA and CDR2 is FQGNSA. V dropped 1 base and J dropped 2; count of bases not matched to a gene: 4. CDR3 loop: CASSLVASGPYNEQFF. CDR3 bases: TGTGCCAGCAGCTTAGTGGCTAGCGGGCCCTACAATGAGCAGTTCTTC.

The genes are TRBV4-2 and TRBJ1-2, with 7 nucleotides matching TRBD1. The germline V gene encodes CDR1 LGHNA and CDR2 YNFKEQ. This CDR3 has 16 amino acids. The J segment lost 4 bases and the V segment lost 0 bases, leaving 8 bases of the junction unmatched. This CDR3 is CASSQDRRGTAYGYTF. The DNA for the CDR3 is TGTGCCAGCAGCCAAGATAGGCGCGGGACAGCCTATGGCTACACCTTC.

This clonotype was detected a few times. The genes are TRBV2 and TRBJ2-1; 8 bases fit TRBD1. The V segment lost 5 bases and the J segment 6 bases; nucleotides outside the gene matches: 6. Per germline, CDR1 SNHLY and CDR2 FYNNEI. This CDR3 contains 14 residues. CDR3 nucleotides: TGTGCCAGCAGTTTGGACAGGGACATCAATGAGCAGTTCTTC. Amino acid sequence: CASSLDRDINEQFF.

The chain is built from TRBV19 and TRBJ2-1; D remains unclear. This CDR3 region has 13 residues. V was shortened by 3 bases and J by 10 bases, with 13 bases between the two germline ends. The V gene's germline CDR1 is LNHDA and CDR2 SQIVND (reference sequence). Written as DNA, the CDR3 is TGTGCCAGTAGTATCCCTTCGGCGGAGGAGCAGTTCTTC. This encodes CASSIPSAEEQFF.

The chain links TRBV7-3 to TRBJ2-1; 10 bases align to TRBD1. Unmatched junction bases numbered 11, after V lost 4 bases and J lost 8 bases. CDR3 length equals 16 residues. CDR1 SGHTA and CDR2 FQGTGA come from the germline V gene. The CDR3 DNA follows: TGTGCCAGCAGCTCTAGACCGGGACAGGGGAGCGATGAGCAGTTCTTC. Protein product: CASSSRPGQGSDEQFF. Full variable domain (rest looked up from reference TRBV7-3 and TRBJ2-1): GAGVSQTPSNKVTEKGKYVELRCDPISGHTALYWYRQSLGQGPEFLIYFQGTGAADDSGLPNDRFFAVRPEGSVSTLKIQRTERGDSAVYLCASSSRPGQGSDEQFFGPGTRLTVL.